This T cell receptor beta chain was found in a study of blood T cell repertoires in COVID-19. Per the authors' pipeline: Using reference gene primer amplification, nucleated cell counts were estimated. The protocol was immunoSEQ multiplex PCR, while the TCRdb copy is restricted to in-frame clones and leaves out a portion. V and J calls and clone size are those listed in that table; D and trimming were worked out from the DNA. The sample records approximately 160,000 clones, around four fifths being singletons. Looked up from germline, CDR1 is SGHKS and CDR2 is YYEKEE (reference sequence). V was shortened by 0 bases and J by 6 bases, with 18 bases between the two germline ends. The CDR3 runs 16 residues. The cohort comprised adults aged roughly 18 to 95 years residing in approximately 22 US areas. Cohort placement rested on clinical history that participants reported themselves. By share, this clone ranks as medium-sized.

The sample was PBMCs or T cells enriched from blood (not recorded which). The genes are TRBV5-5 and TRBJ1-2; D is unclear. The TCR originated in a woman in her fifties or sixties who had recovered from COVID-19. CDR3 sequence reads: CASSLDWALELHGYTF. CDR3 bases: TGTGCCAGCAGCTTGGACTGGGCGCTCGAATTGCATGGCTACACCTTC. Looking up the rest from reference TRBV5-5 and TRBJ1-2 gives the full variable domain: DAGVTQSPTHLIKTRGQQVTLRCSPISGHKSVSWYQQVLGQGPQFIFQYYEKEERGRGNFPDRFSARQFPNYSSELNVNALLLGDSALYLCASSLDWALELHGYTFGSGTRLTVV.